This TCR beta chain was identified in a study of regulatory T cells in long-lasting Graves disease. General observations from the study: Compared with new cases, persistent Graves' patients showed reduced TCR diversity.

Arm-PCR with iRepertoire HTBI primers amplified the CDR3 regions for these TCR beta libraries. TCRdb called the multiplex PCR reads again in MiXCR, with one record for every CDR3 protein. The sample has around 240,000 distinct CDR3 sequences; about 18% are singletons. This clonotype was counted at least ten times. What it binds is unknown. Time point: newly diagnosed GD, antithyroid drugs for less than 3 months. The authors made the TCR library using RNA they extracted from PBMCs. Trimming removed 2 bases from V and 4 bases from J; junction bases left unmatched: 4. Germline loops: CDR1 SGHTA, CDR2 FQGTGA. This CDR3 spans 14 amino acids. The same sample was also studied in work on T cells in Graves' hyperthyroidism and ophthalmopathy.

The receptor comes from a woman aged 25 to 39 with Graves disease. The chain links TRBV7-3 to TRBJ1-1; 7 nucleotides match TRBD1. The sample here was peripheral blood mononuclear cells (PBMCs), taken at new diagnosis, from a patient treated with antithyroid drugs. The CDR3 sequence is CASSLYEGATEAFF. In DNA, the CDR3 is TGTGCCAGCAGCTTATACGAGGGGGCCACTGAAGCTTTCTTT.